Below, one TCR beta chain is given with its context. Its antigen is still unknown. The data are from a study of blood T cells in healthy people across ages. Findings of the study overall: With age, beta diversity per million T cells declined roughly linearly, significantly by 35 to 40.

The authors ran a second PCR of roughly 7 to 11 cycles using a sample-barcoded 5' primer and a J-beta primer mix. MiXCR, run by TCRdb on the 5' RACE reads, gives a single entry per CDR3 protein. The data hold approximately 780,000 distinct CDR3 sequences, with under 30% observed a single time. The CDR3 consists of 20 residues. Germline CDR1 and CDR2: LGHDT and YNNKEL (reference sequence). These sequences were also reported in another study, on T cells of mothers and their children. As that report states: cDNA was synthesized from all extracted RNA at around 1.5 ug per reaction. Mothers and children who were related shared slightly more overlap than unrelated pairs, but not significantly more.

This clonotype was sampled from a boy aged 5 to 17 in good health. The chain has TRBV3-1 and TRBJ2-5, with TRBD2 as a possible D gene (6 bases). The DNA matches TRBJ2-7 better at its end, which makes the J call doubtful. The specimen sequenced was blood. CDR3 DNA sequence: TGTGCCAGCAGCCAAGAGCTCCAGCCTTCGACCTCTCCCGGGAGACGCGAGCAGTACTTC. It is translated as CASSQELQPSTSPGRREQYF.